A selection of T cell receptor beta chains follows, all from one sample in a study of lymphopenia after photon versus proton radiotherapy. Some clones are missing from TCRdb's copy, which holds only in-frame ones; the method was immunoSEQ multiplex PCR. Among some 55,000 clones, around 83% were seen once, and the ten largest hold just under 30%. Sample: peripheral blood, taken from a patient treated with photon-based radiotherapy. These receptors were taken from a man between 50 and 59 years old with gastric cancer. Each CDR3 is given with its conserved first and last residue. A D gene is named only where the DNA matches it firmly. Only part of the rows carry a size: once, few, many, or a class if the clone is expanded.

v_call	j_call	d_call	clone_size	cdr3_aa	cdr3_nt
TRBV5-1	TRBJ1-5	TRBD1	.	CASSVGQGAQPQHF	TGCGCCAGCAGCGTGGGACAGGGGGCTCAGCCCCAGCATTTT
TRBV4-3	TRBJ1-2	.	.	CASSQGTSSFYGYTF	TGCGCCAGCAGCCAGGGGACAAGCTCTTTCTATGGCTACACCTTC
TRBV9	TRBJ2-5	TRBD2	.	CASSASSGPQETQYF	TGTGCCAGCAGCGCGTCTAGCGGGCCTCAAGAGACCCAGTACTTC
TRBV6-1	TRBJ2-3	TRBD2	.	CASSERLAGLSTDTQYF	TGTGCCAGCAGTGAAAGACTAGCGGGCCTAAGCACAGATACGCAGTATTTT
TRBV29-1	TRBJ2-3	.	.	CSVEPRRDTQYF	TGCAGCGTTGAGCCCAGACGTGATACGCAGTATTTT
TRBV6-5	TRBJ1-1	TRBD1	.	CASSYGGGGHKDEAFF	TGTGCCAGCAGTTACGGTGGAGGGGGCCACAAGGATGAAGCTTTCTTT
TRBV28	TRBJ2-7	.	.	CASSLFTASFYEQYF	TGTGCCAGCAGTTTATTCACAGCCTCCTTCTACGAGCAGTACTTC
TRBV19	TRBJ2-3	TRBD1	.	CASSPRGRGRLDTQYF	TGTGCCAGTAGTCCCCGGGGCAGGGGGCGGCTAGATACGCAGTATTTT
TRBV9	TRBJ2-1	.	.	CASSPPGLQSNNEQFF	TGTGCCAGCAGCCCCCCCGGACTACAATCTAATAATGAGCAGTTCTTC
TRBV10-2	TRBJ2-3	.	.	CASSGRDTLSSSTDTQYF	TGCGCCAGCAGTGGCCGGGACACACTCTCTTCTAGCACAGATACGCAGTATTTT
TRBV6-4	TRBJ2-1	TRBD2	.	CASSQRAGGNNEQFF	TGTGCCAGCAGCCAACGTGCGGGAGGGAACAATGAGCAGTTCTTC
TRBV5-1	TRBJ2-7	.	.	CASSFGQRGSSEQYF	TGCGCCAGCAGCTTCGGACAGCGTGGGTCCAGCGAGCAGTACTTC
TRBV25-1	TRBJ2-7	.	once	CASSGSGLSYEQYF	TGTGCCAGCAGTGGTAGCGGCCTTTCCTACGAGCAGTACTTC
TRBV28	TRBJ2-1	.	.	CASSLPRGNNEQFF	TGTGCCAGCAGTTTACCCCGGGGGAACAATGAGCAGTTCTTC
TRBV7-3	TRBJ2-3	.	.	CASSPNMGGTDTQYF	TGTGCCAGCAGCCCGAACATGGGGGGTACGGATACGCAGTATTTT
TRBV7-9	TRBJ2-1	.	.	CASSKTGKANNEQFF	TGTGCCAGCAGCAAAACAGGGAAGGCGAACAATGAGCAGTTCTTC
TRBV9	TRBJ2-3	.	.	CASSVEEGDTQYF	TGTGCCAGCAGCGTAGAGGAGGGGGATACGCAGTATTTT
TRBV6-1	TRBJ2-1	.	once	CASSEEREWGNEQFF	TGTGCCAGCAGTGAAGAAAGGGAATGGGGCAATGAGCAGTTCTTC
TRBV6-5	TRBJ2-7	TRBD2	.	CASSYSTSGSPGQYF	TGTGCCAGCAGTTACTCGACTAGCGGGAGCCCTGGGCAGTACTTC
TRBV9	TRBJ2-1	TRBD2	.	CASSVLGTSGRFNEQFF	TGTGCCAGCAGCGTATTGGGAACTAGCGGGAGATTCAATGAGCAGTTCTTC
TRBV14	TRBJ2-1	TRBD1	.	CASSQGQGYNEQFF	TGTGCCAGCAGCCAGGGACAGGGTTACAATGAGCAGTTCTTC
TRBV5-1	TRBJ1-2	.	.	CASSPSPGGNYGYTF	TGCGCCAGCAGCCCCAGTCCGGGGGGTAACTATGGCTACACCTTC
TRBV28	TRBJ2-2	.	.	CASSYPRDVSHGELFF	TGTGCCAGCAGTTACCCCCGGGACGTTTCCCACGGGGAGCTGTTTTTT
TRBV7-9	TRBJ2-1	.	.	CASSLPPTGILFF	TGTGCCAGCAGCCTCCCCCCGACAGGCATCCTGTTCTTC
TRBV15	TRBJ2-5	TRBD2	few	CATSRGGTSPYQETQYF	TGTGCCACCAGCAGGGGAGGGACTAGCCCTTACCAAGAGACCCAGTACTTC
TRBV7-9	TRBJ2-7	TRBD2	few	CASSFGAGGQSSYEQYF	TGTGCCAGCAGCTTCGGAGCGGGAGGGCAAAGCTCCTACGAGCAGTACTTC
TRBV18	TRBJ2-1	.	.	CASSPPLGSTEQFF	TGTGCCAGCTCACCTCCTTTGGGCTCAACTGAGCAGTTCTTC
TRBV28	TRBJ2-7	.	once	CASNEPQGLAYEQYF	TGTGCCAGCAACGAGCCACAGGGCCTAGCCTACGAGCAGTACTTC
TRBV27	TRBJ2-1	.	.	CASSLGLSNRGDEQFF	TGTGCCAGCAGTCTGGGACTTAGCAATCGTGGCGATGAGCAGTTCTTC
TRBV4-1	TRBJ2-2	TRBD2	.	CASSLSSGSHTGELFF	TGCGCCAGCAGCCTCTCTAGCGGGAGTCACACCGGGGAGCTGTTTTTT
TRBV11-1	TRBJ2-7	TRBD2	.	CASSFSSGRGAEQYF	TGTGCCAGCAGCTTTTCTAGCGGGAGAGGGGCCGAGCAGTACTTC
TRBV30	TRBJ2-6	.	.	CASKQVSGANVLTF	TGTGCCTCAAAACAGGTCTCTGGGGCCAACGTCCTGACTTTC
TRBV12-5	TRBJ1-2	TRBD1	.	CASGFSGGAGGYTF	TGTGCTAGTGGTTTCTCAGGGGGGGCAGGTGGCTACACCTTC
TRBV2	TRBJ2-1	TRBD1	few	CASSDQDRIPYNEQFF	TGTGCCAGCAGTGACCAGGACAGGATCCCCTACAATGAGCAGTTCTTC
TRBV27	TRBJ1-1	TRBD1	once	CASSPVSGGNTEAFF	TGTGCCAGCAGCCCTGTTTCAGGGGGGAACACTGAAGCTTTCTTT
TRBV6-5	TRBJ1-5	.	.	CASSSLPPGIQPQHF	TGTGCCAGCAGTTCCTTGCCCCCAGGGATTCAGCCCCAGCATTTT
TRBV30	TRBJ2-7	.	.	CAWNPGSSYEQYF	TGTGCCTGGAACCCGGGTAGCTCCTACGAGCAGTACTTC
TRBV30	TRBJ2-7	TRBD2	few	CAWSRTSGSRAVIF	TGTGCCTGGTCCAGGACTAGCGGATCACGAGCAGTTATCTTC
TRBV28	TRBJ1-2	TRBD1	.	CASRDRGDNYGYTF	TGTGCCAGCCGGGACAGGGGCGATAACTATGGCTACACCTTC
TRBV4-2	TRBJ2-7	.	few	CASSQSGTGTYEQYF	TGTGCCAGCAGCCAATCCGGGACGGGGACCTACGAGCAGTACTTC
TRBV2	TRBJ2-5	.	.	CASSPDTSQETQYF	TGTGCCAGCAGTCCGGACACCAGCCAAGAGACCCAGTACTTC